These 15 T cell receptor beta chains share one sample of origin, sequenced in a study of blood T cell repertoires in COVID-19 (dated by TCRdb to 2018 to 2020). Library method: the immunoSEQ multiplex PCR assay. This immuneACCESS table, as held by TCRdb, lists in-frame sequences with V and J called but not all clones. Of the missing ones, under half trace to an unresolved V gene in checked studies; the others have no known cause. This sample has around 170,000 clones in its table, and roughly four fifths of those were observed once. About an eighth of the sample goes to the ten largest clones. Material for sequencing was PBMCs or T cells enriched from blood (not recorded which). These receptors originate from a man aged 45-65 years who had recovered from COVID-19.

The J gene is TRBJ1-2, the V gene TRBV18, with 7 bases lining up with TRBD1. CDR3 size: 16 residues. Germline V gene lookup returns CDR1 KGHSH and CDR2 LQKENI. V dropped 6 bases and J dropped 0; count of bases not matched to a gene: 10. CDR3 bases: TGTGCCAGCTCCCCAAGCCAGGGGGTCTCTAACTATGGCTACACCTTC. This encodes CASSPSQGVSNYGYTF. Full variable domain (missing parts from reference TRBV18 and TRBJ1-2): NAGVMQNPRHLVRRRGQEARLRCSPMKGHSHVYWYRQLPEEGLKFMVYLQKENIIDESGMPKERFSAEFPKEGPSILRIQQVVRGDSAAYFCASSPSQGVSNYGYTFGSGTRLTVV.

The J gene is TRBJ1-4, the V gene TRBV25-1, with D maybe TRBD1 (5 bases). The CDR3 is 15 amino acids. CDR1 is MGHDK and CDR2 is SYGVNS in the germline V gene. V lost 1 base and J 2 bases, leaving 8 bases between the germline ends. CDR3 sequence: CASSESRQTNEKLFF. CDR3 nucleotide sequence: TGTGCCAGCAGTGAATCGAGACAGACTAATGAAAAACTGTTTTTT. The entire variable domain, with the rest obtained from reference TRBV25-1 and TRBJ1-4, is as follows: EADIYQTPRYLVIGTGKKITLECSQTMGHDKMYWYQQDPGMELHLIHYSYGVNSTEKGDLSSESTVSRIRTEHFPLTLESARPSHTSQYLCASSESRQTNEKLFFGSGTQLSVL.

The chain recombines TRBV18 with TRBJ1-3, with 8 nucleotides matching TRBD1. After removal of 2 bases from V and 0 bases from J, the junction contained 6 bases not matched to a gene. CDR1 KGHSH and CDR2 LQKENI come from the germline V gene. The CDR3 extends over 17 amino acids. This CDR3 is CASSPGDRRNSGNTIYF. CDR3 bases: TGTGCCAGCTCACCAGGGGACAGGCGGAACTCTGGAAACACCATATATTTT.

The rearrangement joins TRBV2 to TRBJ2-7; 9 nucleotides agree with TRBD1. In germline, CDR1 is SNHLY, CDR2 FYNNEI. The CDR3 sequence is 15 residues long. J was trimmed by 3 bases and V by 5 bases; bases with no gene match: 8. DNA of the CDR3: TGTGCCAGCAGTCGGGAGGACAGGGGATTCTACGAGCAGTACTTC. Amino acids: CASSREDRGFYEQYF.

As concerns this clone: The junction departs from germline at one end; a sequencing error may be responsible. CDR3 in amino acids: CASSSRGRWVNTGGLFF. As DNA, the CDR3 is TGTGCCAGCAGCTCCCGAGGGCGCTGGGTTAACACCGGGGGGCTGTTTTTT. The chain couples TRBV9 to TRBJ2-2, with D perhaps matching TRBD2 (6 bases). The germline V gene encodes CDR1 SGDLS and CDR2 YYNGEE. This CDR3 comprises 17 residues.

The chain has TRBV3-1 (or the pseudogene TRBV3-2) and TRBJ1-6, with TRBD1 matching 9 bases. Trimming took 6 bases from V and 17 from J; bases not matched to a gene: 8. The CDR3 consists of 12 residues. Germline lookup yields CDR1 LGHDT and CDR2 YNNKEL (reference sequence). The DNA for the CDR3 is TGTGCCAGCAGTTCTACCGGGACAGGGATCCACTTT. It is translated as CASSSTGTGIHF.

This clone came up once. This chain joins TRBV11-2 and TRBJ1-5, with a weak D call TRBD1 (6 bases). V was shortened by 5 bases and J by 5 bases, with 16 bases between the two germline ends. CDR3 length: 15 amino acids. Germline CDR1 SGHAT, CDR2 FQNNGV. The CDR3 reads CASSRMGTNDQPQHF. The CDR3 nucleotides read TGTGCCAGCAGCCGCATGGGGACAAATGATCAGCCCCAGCATTTT.

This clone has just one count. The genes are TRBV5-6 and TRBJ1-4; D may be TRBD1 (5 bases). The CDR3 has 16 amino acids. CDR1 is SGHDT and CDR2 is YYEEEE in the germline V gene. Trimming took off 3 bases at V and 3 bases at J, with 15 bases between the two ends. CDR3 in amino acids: CASSSRREGANEKLFF. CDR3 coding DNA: TGTGCCAGCAGCTCCCGCAGGGAAGGAGCTAATGAAAAACTGTTTTTT.

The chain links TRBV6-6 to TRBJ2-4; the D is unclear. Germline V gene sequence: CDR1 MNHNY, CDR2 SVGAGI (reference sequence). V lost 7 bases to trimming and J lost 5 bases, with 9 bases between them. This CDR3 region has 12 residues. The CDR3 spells CASKRVENIQYF. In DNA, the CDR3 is TGTGCCAGCAAGCGCGTAGAAAACATTCAGTACTTC.

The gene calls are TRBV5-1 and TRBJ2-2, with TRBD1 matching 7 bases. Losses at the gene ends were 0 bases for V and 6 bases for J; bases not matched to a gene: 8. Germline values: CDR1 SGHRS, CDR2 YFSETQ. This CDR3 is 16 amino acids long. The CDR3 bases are TGCGCCAGCAGCTTGGATCGACAGGGAAGCGCCGGGGAGCTGTTTTTT. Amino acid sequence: CASSLDRQGSAGELFF.

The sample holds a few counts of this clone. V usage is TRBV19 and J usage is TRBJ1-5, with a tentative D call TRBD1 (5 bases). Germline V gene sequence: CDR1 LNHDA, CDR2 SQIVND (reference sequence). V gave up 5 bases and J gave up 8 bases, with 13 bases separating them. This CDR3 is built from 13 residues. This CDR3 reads CASSGGTREPQHF. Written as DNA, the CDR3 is TGTGCCAGTAGTGGGGGGACTCGAGAGCCCCAGCATTTT.

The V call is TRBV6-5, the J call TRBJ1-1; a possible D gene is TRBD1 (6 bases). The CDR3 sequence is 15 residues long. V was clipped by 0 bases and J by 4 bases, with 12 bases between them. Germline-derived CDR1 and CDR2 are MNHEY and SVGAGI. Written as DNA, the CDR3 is TGTGCCAGCAGTTACTCTGGCAGGGGTAGCACTGAAGCTTTCTTT. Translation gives CASSYSGRGSTEAFF.

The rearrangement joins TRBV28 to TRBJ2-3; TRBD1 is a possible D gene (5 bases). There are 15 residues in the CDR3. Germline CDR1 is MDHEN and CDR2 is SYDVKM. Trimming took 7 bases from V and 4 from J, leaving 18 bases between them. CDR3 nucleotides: TGTGCCAGCACCATCGGACAAGGGGTGGCAGATACGCAGTATTTT. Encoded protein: CASTIGQGVADTQYF.

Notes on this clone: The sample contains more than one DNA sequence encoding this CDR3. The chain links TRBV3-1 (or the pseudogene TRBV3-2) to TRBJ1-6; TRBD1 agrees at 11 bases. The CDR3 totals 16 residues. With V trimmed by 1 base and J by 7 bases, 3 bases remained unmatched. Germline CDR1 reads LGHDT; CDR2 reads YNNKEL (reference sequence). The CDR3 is CASSQAGTGGNSPLHF. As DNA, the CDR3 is TGTGCCAGCAGCCAAGCCGGGACAGGGGGGAATTCACCCCTCCACTTT.

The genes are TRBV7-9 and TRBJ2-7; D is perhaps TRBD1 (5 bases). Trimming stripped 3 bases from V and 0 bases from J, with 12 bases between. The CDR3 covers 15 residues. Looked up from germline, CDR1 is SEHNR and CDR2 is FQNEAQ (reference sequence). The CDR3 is CASSLGRGYSYEQYF. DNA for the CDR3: TGTGCCAGCAGCTTGGGGCGCGGATACTCCTACGAGCAGTACTTC.